This T cell receptor (beta chain) was profiled in a study of T and B cells in COVID-19 patients. Study summary: COVID-19 patients gave peripheral blood either during active infection or after recovery. Critical illness requiring mechanical ventilation or extracorporeal membrane oxygenation affected three fifths of the roughly 20 active-infection patients.

TRB rearrangements were amplified by multiplex PCR with BIOMED2 TRB-A/B primers. Using its own MiXCR run on the multiplex PCR reads, TCRdb lists one record per CDR3 protein. The sample shows approximately 8,000 distinct CDR3 sequences, roughly two fifths of them seen only once. Concerning this clonotype itself: Its specificity is unknown. One base away lies a much larger clone, so this may be a sequencing read error.

TRB was amplified from approximately 250-480 ng of blood genomic DNA. The CDR3 runs to 13 residues. Germline CDR1 is LNHDA and CDR2 is SQIVND (reference sequence). Study-level points and caveats: At recovery TRB diversity and richness exceeded healthy donors, after highly clonal active COVID-19 repertoires.

The rearrangement uses TRBV19 and TRBJ2-3; TRBD1 agrees at 7 bases. The sequence derives from a human donor who had recovered from COVID-19. The sequenced sample was blood. This CDR3 reads CASRRDSEDTRYF. In DNA, the CDR3 is TGTGCCAGTAGACGGGACAGCGAAGATACGCGGTATTTT.